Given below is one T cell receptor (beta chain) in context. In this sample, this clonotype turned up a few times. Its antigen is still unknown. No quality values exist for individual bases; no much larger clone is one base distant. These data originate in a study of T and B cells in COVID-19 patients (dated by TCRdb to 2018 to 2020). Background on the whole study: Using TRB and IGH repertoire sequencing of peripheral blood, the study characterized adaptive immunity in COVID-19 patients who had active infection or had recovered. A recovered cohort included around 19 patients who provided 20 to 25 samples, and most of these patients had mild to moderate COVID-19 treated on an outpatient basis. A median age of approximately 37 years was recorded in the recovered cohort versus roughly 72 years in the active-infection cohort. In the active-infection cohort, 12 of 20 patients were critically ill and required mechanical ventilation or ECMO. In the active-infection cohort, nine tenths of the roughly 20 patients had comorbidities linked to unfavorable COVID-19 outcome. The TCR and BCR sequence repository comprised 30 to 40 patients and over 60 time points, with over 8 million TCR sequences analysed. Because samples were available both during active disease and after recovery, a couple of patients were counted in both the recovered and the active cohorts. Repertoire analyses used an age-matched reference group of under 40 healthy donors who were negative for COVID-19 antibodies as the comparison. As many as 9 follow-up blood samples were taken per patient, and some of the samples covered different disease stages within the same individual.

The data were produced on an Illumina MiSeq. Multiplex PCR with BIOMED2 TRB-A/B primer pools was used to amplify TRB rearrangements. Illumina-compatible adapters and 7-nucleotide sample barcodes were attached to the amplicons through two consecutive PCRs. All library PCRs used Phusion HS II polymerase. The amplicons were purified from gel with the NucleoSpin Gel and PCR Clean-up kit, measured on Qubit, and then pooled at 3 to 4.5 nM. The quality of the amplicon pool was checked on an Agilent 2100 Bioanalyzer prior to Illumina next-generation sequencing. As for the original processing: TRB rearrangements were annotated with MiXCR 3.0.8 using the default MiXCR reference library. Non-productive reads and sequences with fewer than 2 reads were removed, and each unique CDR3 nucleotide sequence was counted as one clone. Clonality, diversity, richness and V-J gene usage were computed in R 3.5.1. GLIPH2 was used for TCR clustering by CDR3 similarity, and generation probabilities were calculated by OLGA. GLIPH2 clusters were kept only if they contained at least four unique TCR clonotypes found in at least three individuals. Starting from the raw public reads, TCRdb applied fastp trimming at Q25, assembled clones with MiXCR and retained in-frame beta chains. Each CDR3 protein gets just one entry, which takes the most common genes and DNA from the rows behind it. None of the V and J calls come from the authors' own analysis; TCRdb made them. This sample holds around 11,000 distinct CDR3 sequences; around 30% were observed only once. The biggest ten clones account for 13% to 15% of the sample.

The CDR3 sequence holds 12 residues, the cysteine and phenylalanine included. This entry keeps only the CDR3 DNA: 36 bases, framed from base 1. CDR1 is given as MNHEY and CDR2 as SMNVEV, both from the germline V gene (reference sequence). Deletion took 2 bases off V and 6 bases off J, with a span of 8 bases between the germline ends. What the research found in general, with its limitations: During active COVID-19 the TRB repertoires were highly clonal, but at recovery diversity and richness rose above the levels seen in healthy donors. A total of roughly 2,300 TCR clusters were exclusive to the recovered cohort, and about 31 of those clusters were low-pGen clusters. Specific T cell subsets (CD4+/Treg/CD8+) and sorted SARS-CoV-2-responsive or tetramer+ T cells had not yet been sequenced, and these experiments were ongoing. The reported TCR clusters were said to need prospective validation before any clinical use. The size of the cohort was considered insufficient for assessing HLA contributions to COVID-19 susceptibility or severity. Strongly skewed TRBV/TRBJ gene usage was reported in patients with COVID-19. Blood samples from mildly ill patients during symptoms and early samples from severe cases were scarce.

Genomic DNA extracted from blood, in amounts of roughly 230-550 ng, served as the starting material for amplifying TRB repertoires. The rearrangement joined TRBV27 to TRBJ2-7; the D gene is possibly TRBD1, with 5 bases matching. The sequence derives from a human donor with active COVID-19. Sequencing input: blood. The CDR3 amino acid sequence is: CASSLEGVEQYF. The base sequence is TGTGCCAGCAGTTTAGAAGGGGTCGAGCAGTACTTC.